The following is a TCR beta chain sequence with its context. Its specificity is not known. PCR involved 60 Vbeta and 13 Jbeta primers. Sequencing was performed with immunoSEQ multiplex PCR; in TCRdb, only in-frame clones are kept and a portion is missing. Found here are about 130,000 clones, roughly 85% of them singletons; the top ten hold 6.5%. The data derive from a study of cytomegalovirus exposure and HLA in healthy donors. Notes on the study in general: Exclusion applied to some V segments, including TRBV6-2 and TRBV6-3, as they were indistinguishable. Earlier analysis yielded a pattern in which most TCR beta V segments were productive about 90% or about 30% of the time. Investigators reported 150 to 200 TCR beta chains as tied to cytomegalovirus. In presence/absence analyses, roughly uniform sequencing depth across donors was assumed.

Trimming left V 4 bases short and J 8 bases short, with 14 bases between. The germline V gene has CDR1 SGHTA and CDR2 FQGNSA. The CDR3 spans 13 residues. This chain links TRBV7-2 with TRBJ1-2; D possibly corresponds to TRBD1 (6 bases). The receptor comes from a man aged 35 to 55 in good health and CMV-seropositive. The sequenced material came from PBMCs. CDR3 DNA sequence: TGTGCCAGCAGCTCAAGACAGGCGGCCGGCTACACCTTC. This translates into CASSSRQAAGYTF.